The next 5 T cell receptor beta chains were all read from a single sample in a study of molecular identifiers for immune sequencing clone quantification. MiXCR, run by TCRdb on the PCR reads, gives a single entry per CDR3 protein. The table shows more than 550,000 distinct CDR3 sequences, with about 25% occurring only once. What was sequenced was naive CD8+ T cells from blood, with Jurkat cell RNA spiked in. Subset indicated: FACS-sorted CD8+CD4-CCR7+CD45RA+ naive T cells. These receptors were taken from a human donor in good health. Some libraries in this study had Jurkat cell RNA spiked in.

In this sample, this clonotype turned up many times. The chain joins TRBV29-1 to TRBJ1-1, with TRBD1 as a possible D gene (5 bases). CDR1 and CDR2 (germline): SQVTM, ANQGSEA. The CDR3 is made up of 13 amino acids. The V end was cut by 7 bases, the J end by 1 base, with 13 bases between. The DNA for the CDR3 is TGCAGCGCCCAAGGCGGACAGAACACTGAAGCTTTCTTT. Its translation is CSAQGGQNTEAFF.

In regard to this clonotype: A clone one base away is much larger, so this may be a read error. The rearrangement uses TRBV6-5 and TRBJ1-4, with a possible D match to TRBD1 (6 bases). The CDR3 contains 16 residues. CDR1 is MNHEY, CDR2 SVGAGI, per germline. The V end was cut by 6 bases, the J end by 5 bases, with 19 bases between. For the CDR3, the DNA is TGTGCCAGCAGGATAAGGAGGGGGTTACCCAATGAAAAACTGTTTTTT. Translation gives CASRIRRGLPNEKLFF.

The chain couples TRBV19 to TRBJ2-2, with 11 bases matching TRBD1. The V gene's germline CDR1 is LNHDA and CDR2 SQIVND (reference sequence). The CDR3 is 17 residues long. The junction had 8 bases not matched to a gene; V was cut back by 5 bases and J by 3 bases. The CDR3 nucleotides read TGTGCCAGTAGTGCAGGACCGGGACAGGGGGACACCGGGGAGCTGTTTTTT. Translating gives CASSAGPGQGDTGELFF.

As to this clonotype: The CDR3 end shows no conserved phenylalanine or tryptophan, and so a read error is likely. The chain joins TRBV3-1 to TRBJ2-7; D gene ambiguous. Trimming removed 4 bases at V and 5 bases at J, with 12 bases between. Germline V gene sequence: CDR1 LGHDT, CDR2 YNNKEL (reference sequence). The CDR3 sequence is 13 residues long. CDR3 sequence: CASSPPGKNEQYL. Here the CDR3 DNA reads TGTGCCAGCAGCCCCCCCGGTAAAAACGAGCAGTACTTA.

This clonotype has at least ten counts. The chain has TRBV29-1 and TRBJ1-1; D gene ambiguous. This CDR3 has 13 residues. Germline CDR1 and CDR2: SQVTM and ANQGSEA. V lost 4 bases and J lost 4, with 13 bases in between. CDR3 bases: TGCAGCGTTGTCGGGCCAGTGAGCACTGAAGCTTTCTTT. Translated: CSVVGPVSTEAFF.